The 29 T cell receptor beta chains listed next were all sequenced from one sample in a study of monozygotic twins with inflammatory bowel disease. TCRdb reprocessed the 5' RACE reads and keeps a single row for each CDR3 protein, giving no DNA. Its clone listing holds around 410,000 distinct CDR3 sequences. Sequences were obtained from blood. The receptors come from a human donor with ulcerative colitis or Crohn's disease, or a healthy co-twin of an affected twin (not recorded which).

The rearrangement joins TRBV29-1 to TRBJ2-7; the D call from TCRdb, TRBD2, cannot be confirmed without DNA. CDR1 and CDR2 from the germline V gene are SQVTM and ANQGSEA. The CDR3 is 15 amino acids. The CDR3 sequence: CSVRTSGGAPKEQYF.

The chain's CDR3 is CASRPDTDTQYF. The chain recombines TRBV12-3 or TRBV12-4 with TRBJ2-3. This CDR3 comprises 12 residues.

The gene calls are TRBV11-2 and TRBJ2-1. This CDR3 is 16 amino acids long. Germline V gene data show CDR1 as SGHAT and CDR2 as FQNNGV. The CDR3 loop reads CASSLEADPSYNEQFF.

V gene TRBV7-2 combines with J gene TRBJ2-4. The CDR3 spans 17 residues. Per germline, CDR1 SGHTA and CDR2 FQGNSA. The CDR3 is CASTSFDGRLAKNIQYF. Using reference TRBV7-2 and TRBJ2-4 for the parts outside the CDR3, the full variable domain is GAGVSQSPSNKVTEKGKDVELRCDPISGHTALYWYRQSLGQGLEFLIYFQGNSAPDKSGLPSDRFSAERTGGSVSTLTIQRTQQEDSAVYLCASTSFDGRLAKNIQYFGAGTRLSVL.

The genes are TRBV5-4 and TRBJ1-2; TCRdb proposes TRBD1, but this gene call is untestable without DNA. Per the germline V gene, CDR1 is SGHNT and CDR2 is YYREEE (reference sequence). This CDR3 has 15 residues. This CDR3 is CASSSGTGWIYGYTF.

The gene calls are TRBV6-2 or TRBV6-3 and TRBJ1-1. This CDR3 spans 14 amino acids. CDR1 and CDR2 (germline): MNHEY, SVGEGT. The CDR3 sequence: CASTLGGGKTEAFF.

The gene calls are TRBV7-2 and TRBJ2-2. The CDR3 contains 15 residues. Germline V CDR1 and CDR2: SGHTA, FQGNSA. The CDR3: CASSLTSGDNGELFF.

The gene calls are TRBV6-5 and TRBJ1-1; TCRdb's D call of TRBD1 is untestable without DNA. Germline loops: CDR1 MNHEY, CDR2 SVGAGI. The CDR3 runs to 13 residues. The CDR3 spells CASKARVWTEAFF.

CDR3 region: CASSLDRAYDIQYF. This sequence joins TRBV6-1 and TRBJ2-4; checking the TCRdb D call of TRBD1 is not possible without DNA. The CDR3 is 14 amino acids. Germline assignment: CDR1 MNHNS and CDR2 SASEGT.

The rearrangement links TRBV5-6 to TRBJ1-2; TCRdb indicates TRBD1, and absent DNA this call remains unverified. In germline, CDR1 is SGHDT, CDR2 YYEEEE. The CDR3 runs to 15 residues. CDR3 protein: CASSFSNWTAHGYTF. The variable domain in full, completed from reference TRBV5-6 and TRBJ1-2, reads DAGVTQSPTHLIKTRGQQVTLRCSPKSGHDTVSWYQQALGQGPQFIFQYYEEEERQRGNFPDRFSGHQFPNYSSELNVNALLLGDSALYLCASSFSNWTAHGYTFGSGTRLTVV.

The rearrangement joins TRBV7-2 to TRBJ1-1. Germline CDR1 is SGHTA and CDR2 is FQGNSA. This CDR3 contains 16 residues. CDR3 region: CASSPFIDHMNTEAFF.

J is TRBJ2-2 and V is TRBV5-6; TCRdb lists TRBD2, though no DNA is available to test this call. The length of the CDR3 is 19 residues. CDR1 and CDR2 from the germline V gene are SGHDT and YYEEEE. CDR3 residues: CASSFPGLAGGGDTGELFF.

The chain combines TRBV19 with TRBJ1-1. CDR1 LNHDA and CDR2 SQIVND come from the germline V gene (reference sequence). The length of the CDR3 is 14 residues. CDR3 in amino acids: CASSRPAGLSEAFF.

J is TRBJ1-1 and V is TRBV5-4. The germline V gene encodes CDR1 SGHNT and CDR2 YYREEE (reference sequence). The CDR3 loop spans 15 amino acids. CDR3 protein: CASSRARGTATEAFF.

The chain has TRBV11-3 and TRBJ2-1; TCRdb's D gene call, TRBD2, goes unchecked for lack of DNA. This CDR3 contains 15 residues. CDR1 is SGHNT and CDR2 is YENEEA in the germline V gene. The CDR3 sequence: CASSPGNSGGNEQFF.

The chain is built from TRBV3-1 and TRBJ1-5; TCRdb indicates TRBD1, and absent DNA this call remains unverified. Germline CDR1 and CDR2: LGHDT and YNNKEL (reference sequence). CDR3 size: 15 residues. The CDR3 loop reads CASSQTKDRGQPQHF.

The rearrangement uses TRBV3-1 and TRBJ2-7; TCRdb picks TRBD1, but there is no DNA to check that call. The germline V gene has CDR1 LGHDT and CDR2 YNNKEL (reference sequence). The CDR3 extends over 12 amino acids. The CDR3 loop is CASSGGSYEQYF.

V and J are TRBV20-1 and TRBJ1-6. This CDR3 contains 14 residues. Germline assignment: CDR1 DFQATT and CDR2 SNEGSKA (reference sequence). CDR3: CSAGGLAYNSPLHF.

This chain connects TRBV5-1 to TRBJ2-1; TCRdb proposes TRBD1, but this gene call is untestable without DNA. CDR1 and CDR2 (germline): SGHRS, YFSETQ. This CDR3 is 14 amino acids long. The CDR3 region is CASSSGQGFYEQFF. Based on the CDR3 plus reference TRBV5-1 and TRBJ2-1, the full variable domain is KAGVTQTPRYLIKTRGQQVTLSCSPISGHRSVSWYQQTPGQGLQFLFEYFSETQRNKGNFPGRFSGRQFSNSRSEMNVSTLELGDSALYLCASSSGQGFYEQFFGPGTRLTVL.

The V call is TRBV20-1, the J call TRBJ2-3. CDR1 is DFQATT and CDR2 is SNEGSKA in the germline V gene (reference sequence). The CDR3 runs 13 residues. CDR3 residues: CSARGTSSDTQYF.

The CDR3 reads CASSRKIGQGLNTGELFF. The rearrangement uses TRBV12-3 or TRBV12-4 and TRBJ2-2; TCRdb's assignment of TRBD1 cannot be checked, as there is no DNA. The CDR3 runs 18 residues.

V and J are TRBV2 and TRBJ1-2; TCRdb's D call of TRBD1 is untestable without DNA. Germline CDR1 is SNHLY and CDR2 is FYNNEI. This CDR3 has 13 residues. The CDR3 is CASSVGQIGGYTF.

The chain carries TRBV29-1 and TRBJ2-4; TCRdb returns TRBD2, unconfirmable since there is no DNA. There are 11 residues in the CDR3. Germline V gives CDR1 SQVTM, CDR2 ANQGSEA. CDR3 amino acids: CSAGLAEGQYF.

The genes are TRBV7-6 and TRBJ2-1; TCRdb calls TRBD2, which cannot be checked without DNA. The CDR3 totals 17 residues. The germline V gene has CDR1 SGHVS and CDR2 FNYEAQ. The CDR3 sequence: CASSLGSGRVSYNEQFF.

CDR3 sequence reads: CAISGAPNYGYTF. J is TRBJ1-2 and V is TRBV10-3. CDR3 length: 13 amino acids. From germline, CDR1 is ENHRY and CDR2 SYGVKD.

The chain uses TRBV14 and TRBJ1-5. The CDR3 is made up of 15 amino acids. Germline CDR1 is SGHDN and CDR2 is FVKESK. CDR3 in amino acids: CASSPSGNSNQPQHF.

The rearrangement joins TRBV18 to TRBJ1-1; the D call of TRBD1 rests on TCRdb alone, since no DNA is present to check it. This CDR3 comprises 16 residues. Germline CDR1 reads KGHSH; CDR2 reads LQKENI. The CDR3 protein is CASSSTGMGWDTEAFF.

The rearrangement uses TRBV6-5 and TRBJ2-3; TCRdb's D call, TRBD2, is unchecked because there is no DNA. Germline CDR1 and CDR2: MNHEY and SVGAGI. The CDR3 contains 15 residues. The CDR3 loop reads CASSWGLAGTDTQYF.

The chain is built from TRBV7-2 and TRBJ2-3; TCRdb names TRBD1, which stays unverified in the absence of DNA. The germline V gene encodes CDR1 SGHTA and CDR2 FQGNSA. CDR3 size: 15 residues. CDR3 loop: CASSPQGFSTDTQYF.